The 10 T cell receptor beta chains below were found in one sample sequenced in a study of control samples from healthy donors and cancer patients. Assay: immunoSEQ multiplex PCR; the TCRdb copy retains only in-frame clones and omits some. The table has just under 75,000 clones, more than 75% seen once; the top ten hold more than 3%. Sequencing input: blood. Receptor source: a woman aged 45-65 years in good health.

The DNA of the CDR3 is TGTGCCAGCAGCCACCGAGGGGAGCTGTTTTTT. The encoded protein is CASSHRGELFF. The V and J genes are TRBV3-1 (or the pseudogene TRBV3-2) and TRBJ2-2; D is ambiguous. Trimming removed 3 bases at V and 8 bases at J, with 4 bases between. In germline, CDR1 is LGHDT, CDR2 YNNKEL (reference sequence). The CDR3 contains 11 residues.

The V and J genes are TRBV9 and TRBJ1-1, with D possibly being TRBD1 (5 bases). Trimming shortened V by 2 bases and J by 3 bases, and 11 bases separated the two germline ends. Germline-derived CDR1 and CDR2 are SGDLS and YYNGEE. This CDR3 has 14 amino acids. The CDR3 bases are TGTGCCAGCAGCGTCTATGGAGGGGACACTGAAGCTTTCTTT. Translated: CASSVYGGDTEAFF.

The rearrangement joins TRBV29-1 to TRBJ2-7, with 7 bases identical to TRBD2. Trimming at V came to 3 bases and at J to 6 bases, leaving 8 bases not matched to a gene. There are 13 residues in the CDR3. From germline, CDR1 is SQVTM and CDR2 ANQGSEA. CDR3 bases: TGCAGCGTTGATTATCCGGGAGGCCTCGAGCAGTACTTC. Protein: CSVDYPGGLEQYF.

The rearrangement uses TRBV29-1 and TRBJ1-2, with 11 bases lining up with TRBD1. This CDR3 has 14 amino acids. Germline V CDR1 and CDR2: SQVTM, ANQGSEA. The trim removed 4 bases at V and 8 bases at J, leaving 9 bases unmatched. CDR3 nucleotides: TGCAGCGTTGTTGCTACGGGACAGGGGGGCGGCTACACCTTC. It encodes CSVVATGQGGGYTF.

The CDR3 DNA sequence: TGTGCCAGCAGTTACCCGCAGGGGCATGAGCAGTTCTTC. Its protein is CASSYPQGHEQFF. The chain has TRBV6-5 and TRBJ2-1; the D gene is possibly TRBD1 (6 bases). Germline CDR1 MNHEY, CDR2 SVGAGI. The CDR3 totals 13 residues. Trimming pared 2 bases from V and 8 bases from J, leaving 10 bases between.

V gene TRBV30 combines with J gene TRBJ2-1; 14 nucleotides line up with TRBD2. The CDR3 contains 14 residues. Per germline, CDR1 GTSNPN and CDR2 SVGIG (reference sequence). J gave up 7 bases and V 5 bases, and 4 bases lay outside the gene matches. The CDR3 nucleotides read TGTGCCTGGGGGGGACTAGCGGGAGTGAATGAGCAGTTCTTC. Translated: CAWGGLAGVNEQFF.

V gene TRBV6-6 combines with J gene TRBJ1-5; D is unclear. The V and J ends lost 0 bases and 2 bases respectively, with 8 bases between them. CDR3 size: 15 residues. CDR1 and CDR2 from the germline V gene are MNHNY and SVGAGI (reference sequence). The CDR3 reads CASSYSSQGNQPQHF. CDR3 sequence (DNA): TGTGCCAGCAGTTACTCGAGTCAGGGCAATCAGCCCCAGCATTTT.

V and J are TRBV19 and TRBJ2-7; D could derive from TRBD1 or TRBD2 (6 bases each). V was trimmed by 5 bases and J by 7 bases, leaving 21 bases between them. CDR3 length equals 15 residues. The germline CDR1 and CDR2 sequences are LNHDA and SQIVND (reference sequence). CDR3 region: CASSSAGGVFWEQYF. In DNA, the CDR3 is TGTGCCAGTAGTTCAGCCGGGGGCGTTTTTTGGGAGCAGTACTTC.

The V and J genes are TRBV6-5 and TRBJ2-3; 11 bases are a match to TRBD2. The trim removed 5 bases at V and 6 bases at J, leaving 7 bases unmatched. Germline V CDR1 and CDR2: MNHEY, SVGAGI. There are 15 residues in the CDR3. CDR3 amino acids: CASSNTSGSGDTQYF. The DNA for the CDR3 is TGTGCCAGCAGTAATACTAGCGGGAGTGGGGATACGCAGTATTTT.

This chain joins TRBV6-5 and TRBJ1-4, with D unclear. V gave up 6 bases and J gave up 0 bases, with 8 bases separating them. This CDR3 is 14 amino acids long. Looked up from germline, CDR1 is MNHEY and CDR2 is SVGAGI. CDR3 sequence (DNA): TGTGCCAGCAGCGTTACAGCAACTAATGAAAAACTGTTTTTT. Translation: CASSVTATNEKLFF.